The 18 T cell receptor beta chains listed next were all sequenced from one sample in a study of vaccination and CD4 T cells after COVID-19. Oncomine TCR Beta short-read sequencing was applied to DNA from cultured CD4+ T cells. One entry per CDR3 protein, called by TCRdb with MiXCR from the PCR reads. The sample lists roughly 14,000 distinct CDR3 sequences; around 44% were seen once. This sample's treatment: approximately 11-day PBMC culture with coronavirus spike peptide pools or control peptides (ViraFEST assay). Their antigen targets remain unknown. Sequencing input: CD4+ T cells from blood, cultured in vitro. Receptor source: a human donor who had recovered from COVID-19.

The chain employs TRBV20-1 and TRBJ1-1; possibly TRBD1 for D (6 bases). The ends were cut back, 3 bases at V and 1 base at J, with 15 bases in the middle. Per germline, CDR1 DFQATT and CDR2 SNEGSKA (reference sequence). The CDR3 consists of 15 residues. The CDR3 is CSASAPAQGNTEAFF. The DNA of the CDR3 is TGCAGTGCTAGTGCCCCAGCACAGGGGAACACTGAAGCTTTCTTT.

The V call is TRBV7-6, the J call TRBJ1-2; maybe TRBD1 (6 bases). This CDR3 comprises 13 residues. Germline CDR1 SGHVS, CDR2 FNYEAQ. Trimming cost V 1 base and J 6 bases, with 9 bases left between them. The CDR3 here is CASSLGRTDGYTF. The CDR3 coding sequence is TGTGCCAGCAGCTTAGGAAGGACAGATGGCTACACCTTC.

This clonotype was counted a few times. The chain's CDR3 is CASSDGLITDTQYF. DNA of the CDR3: TGTGCCAGCAGTGATGGACTGATCACAGATACGCAGTATTTT. J is TRBJ2-3 and V is TRBV2, with D maybe TRBD2 (5 bases). The CDR3 runs 14 residues. The V gene's germline CDR1 is SNHLY and CDR2 FYNNEI. Trimming took off 3 bases at V and 2 bases at J, with 9 bases between the two ends.

This clonotype was counted between two and nine times. The V and J genes are TRBV20-1 and TRBJ1-2; maybe TRBD1 (6 bases). CDR3 size: 16 residues. Germline-derived CDR1 and CDR2 are DFQATT and SNEGSKA (reference sequence). Trimming left V 0 bases short and J 5 bases short, with 19 bases between. DNA of the CDR3: TGCAGTGCTAGAGATCCCGAGCGCAGGGGAAGGTATGGCTACACCTTC. Translation gives CSARDPERRGRYGYTF.

This chain's CDR3 is CASSPTPNPPLHF. The CDR3 DNA reads as TGTGCCAGCAGCCCTACACCGAACCCACCCCTCCACTTT. This chain uses TRBV7-2 with TRBJ1-6; D is unresolved. Trimming pared 5 bases from V and 11 bases from J, leaving 13 bases between. The CDR3 has 13 residues. Germline V gene sequence: CDR1 SGHTA, CDR2 FQGNSA.

V gene TRBV7-2 combines with J gene TRBJ1-5; no definite D call. The CDR3 spans 12 residues. Germline CDR1 and CDR2: SGHTA and FQGNSA. V gave up 1 base and J gave up 5 bases, with 3 bases separating them. CDR3 amino acids: CASSLGDQPQHF. In nucleotides, the CDR3 is TGTGCCAGCAGCTTAGGGGATCAGCCCCAGCATTTT.

V and J are TRBV21-1 and TRBJ2-7; the DNA was not compared with TRBD1, the D call given in the table. TRBV21-1 is a documented pseudogene. The CDR3 loop spans 14 amino acids. This CDR3 is CASSKEVGGYEQYF. The CDR3 bases are TGTGCCAGCAGCAAAGAGGTGGGGGGGTACGAGCAGTACTTC.

The chain is built from TRBV10-3 and TRBJ2-3; no reliable D call. V was clipped by 0 bases and J by 4 bases, with 2 bases between them. Per germline, CDR1 ENHRY and CDR2 SYGVKD. The CDR3 is 12 amino acids. CDR3 sequence reads: CAISESSDTQYF. CDR3 DNA: TGTGCCATCAGTGAGTCTTCAGATACGCAGTATTTT.

This clonotype appeared once. The chain combines TRBV19 with TRBJ1-1, with D tentatively TRBD1 (5 bases). V lost 5 bases to trimming and J lost 4 bases, with 17 bases between them. This CDR3 is built from 15 residues. CDR1 LNHDA and CDR2 SQIVND come from the germline V gene (reference sequence). CDR3 DNA sequence: TGTGCCAGTAGTCACCCCGCGGGGCCACGCACTGAAGCTTTCTTT. Translation gives CASSHPAGPRTEAFF. The full variable domain, rest sourced from reference TRBV19 and TRBJ1-1, is DGGITQSPKYLFRKEGQNVTLSCEQNLNHDAMYWYRQDPGQGLRLIYYSQIVNDFQKGDIAEGYSVSREKKESFPLTVTSAQKNPTAFYLCASSHPAGPRTEAFFGQGTRLTVV.

The chain links TRBV6-1 to TRBJ2-5; tentative D call: TRBD1 (5 bases). The ends were cut back, 11 bases at V and 1 base at J, with 14 bases in the middle. The CDR3 is made up of 13 amino acids. Per the germline V gene, CDR1 is MNHNS and CDR2 is SASEGT. The DNA of the CDR3 is TGTGCCGGCAATACTGGGGCCCAAGAGACCCAGTACTTC. Its translation: CAGNTGAQETQYF.

The rearrangement uses TRBV6-2 or TRBV6-3 and TRBJ1-2, with no clear D. Germline V lookup: CDR1 MNHEY, CDR2 SVGEGT. The length of the CDR3 is 13 residues. V was clipped by 6 bases and J by 5 bases, with 13 bases between them. Written as DNA, the CDR3 is TGTGCCAGCAGGTCCTGGGGAGGTTATGGCTACACCTTC. It translates to CASRSWGGYGYTF.

The CDR3 region has the DNA TGTGCCAGCAGTCAGGGATCAACCGGGGAGCTGTTTTTT. Its protein product is CASSQGSTGELFF. This chain uses TRBV5-4 with TRBJ2-2, with a weak D call TRBD1 (5 bases). There are 13 residues in the CDR3. Germline V CDR1 and CDR2: SGHNT, YYREEE (reference sequence). The germline V and J ends were trimmed by 5 bases and 5 bases, with 10 bases remaining between them.

Only one count was recorded for this clonotype. V and J are TRBV19 and TRBJ2-2, with TRBD2 identical over 9 bases. The CDR3 sequence is 13 residues long. CDR1 and CDR2 from the germline V gene are LNHDA and SQIVND (reference sequence). The J segment lost 4 bases and the V segment lost 10 bases, leaving 4 bases of the junction unmatched. This CDR3 is CATSGEVTGELFF. The CDR3 bases are TGTGCCACTAGCGGGGAAGTCACCGGGGAGCTGTTTTTT. The full variable domain, with the rest looked up from reference TRBV19 and TRBJ2-2, is DGGITQSPKYLFRKEGQNVTLSCEQNLNHDAMYWYRQDPGQGLRLIYYSQIVNDFQKGDIAEGYSVSREKKESFPLTVTSAQKNPTAFYLCATSGEVTGELFFGEGSRLTVL.

This clonotype came up a few times. V gene TRBV10-3 combines with J gene TRBJ2-7; 7 bases agree with TRBD2. CDR1 is ENHRY and CDR2 is SYGVKD in the germline V gene. V was clipped by 11 bases and J by 0 bases; unmatched bases: 7. This CDR3 region has 13 residues. The CDR3 DNA reads as TGTGCCGGTCAGCGGGACGTCTCCTACGAGCAGTACTTC. This gives the protein CAGQRDVSYEQYF.

This chain connects TRBV9 to TRBJ1-4, with D possibly matching TRBD1 (5 bases). With 2 bases removed from V and 4 bases from J, the gap between germline ends came to 6 bases. This CDR3 spans 13 amino acids. Germline CDR1 is SGDLS and CDR2 is YYNGEE. CDR3: CASSVGGNEKLFF. CDR3 nucleotides: TGTGCCAGCAGCGTTGGGGGTAATGAAAAACTGTTTTTT.

About this clonotype: A read error may produce the germline difference seen at one junction end. This rearrangement joins TRBV6-1 to TRBJ2-2, with D maybe TRBD2 (5 bases). In germline, CDR1 is MNHNS, CDR2 SASEGT. The length of the CDR3 is 18 residues. The CDR3 DNA reads TGTGCCAGCAGTCGACGGACGCTGATCCGGGGTAACACTGGGGAGCTGTTTTTT. This encodes CASSRRTLIRGNTGELFF.

The chain recombines TRBV20-1 with TRBJ2-7; 13 nucleotides agree with TRBD2. CDR1 DFQATT and CDR2 SNEGSKA come from the germline V gene (reference sequence). The CDR3 is 16 residues long. Trimming took 4 bases from V and 4 from J; bases not matched to a gene: 10. The CDR3 sequence is CSANPRTSGSWYEQYF. The CDR3, as DNA: TGCAGTGCTAACCCACGGACTAGCGGGAGTTGGTACGAGCAGTACTTC.

This clonotype came up a few times. The V gene is TRBV20-1, the J gene TRBJ1-2; D perhaps matches TRBD1 (5 bases). The germline gives CDR1 DFQATT, CDR2 SNEGSKA (reference sequence). The CDR3 runs 14 residues. The ends were cut back, 0 bases at V and 4 bases at J, with 12 bases in the middle. The CDR3 DNA is TGCAGTGCTAGAGATCAGGGATCCCCCTATGGCTACACCTTC. It is translated as CSARDQGSPYGYTF.